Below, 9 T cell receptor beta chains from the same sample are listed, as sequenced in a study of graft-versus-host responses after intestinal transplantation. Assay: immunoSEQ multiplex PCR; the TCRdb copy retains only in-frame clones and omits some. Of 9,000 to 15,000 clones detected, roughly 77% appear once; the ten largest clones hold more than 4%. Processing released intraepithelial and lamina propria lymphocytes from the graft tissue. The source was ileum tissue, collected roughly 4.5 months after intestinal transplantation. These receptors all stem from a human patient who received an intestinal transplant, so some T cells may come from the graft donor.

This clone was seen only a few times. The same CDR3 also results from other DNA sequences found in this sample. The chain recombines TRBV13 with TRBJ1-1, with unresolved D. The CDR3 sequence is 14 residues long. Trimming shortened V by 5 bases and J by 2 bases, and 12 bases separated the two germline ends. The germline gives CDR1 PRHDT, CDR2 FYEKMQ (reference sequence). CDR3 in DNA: TGTGCCAGCAGCAGCGACCGGGGAAACACTGAAGCTTTCTTT. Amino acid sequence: CASSSDRGNTEAFF.

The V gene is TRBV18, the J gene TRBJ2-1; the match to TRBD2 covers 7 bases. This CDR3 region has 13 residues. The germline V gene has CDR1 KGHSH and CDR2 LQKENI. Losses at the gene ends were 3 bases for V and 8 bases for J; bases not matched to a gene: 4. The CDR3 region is CASSPRTRHEQFF. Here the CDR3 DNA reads TGTGCCAGCTCACCCCGGACTAGACATGAGCAGTTCTTC.

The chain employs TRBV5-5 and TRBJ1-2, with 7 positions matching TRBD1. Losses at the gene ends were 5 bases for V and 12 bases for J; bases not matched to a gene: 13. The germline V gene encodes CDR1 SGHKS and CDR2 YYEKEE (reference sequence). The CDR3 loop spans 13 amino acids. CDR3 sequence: CASSTGTDPVHTF. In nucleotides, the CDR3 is TGTGCCAGCAGTACCGGGACAGACCCTGTTCACACCTTC.

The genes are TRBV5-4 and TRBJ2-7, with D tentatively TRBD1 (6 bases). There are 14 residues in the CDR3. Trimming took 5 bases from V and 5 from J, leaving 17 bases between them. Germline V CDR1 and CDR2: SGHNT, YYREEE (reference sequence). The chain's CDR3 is CASRETTGSDEQYF. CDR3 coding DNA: TGTGCCAGCAGGGAGACTACAGGGTCCGACGAGCAGTACTTC.

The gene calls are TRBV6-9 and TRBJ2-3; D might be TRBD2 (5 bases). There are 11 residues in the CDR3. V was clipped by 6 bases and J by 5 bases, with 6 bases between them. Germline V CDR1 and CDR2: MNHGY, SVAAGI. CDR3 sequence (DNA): TGTGCCAGCAGCCGGGGAGATACGCAGTATTTT. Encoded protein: CASSRGDTQYF.

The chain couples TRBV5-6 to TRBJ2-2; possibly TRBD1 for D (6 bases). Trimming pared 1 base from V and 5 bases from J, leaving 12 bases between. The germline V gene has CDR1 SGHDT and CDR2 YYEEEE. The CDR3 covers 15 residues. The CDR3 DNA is TGTGCCAGCAGCTTGTTCGCAGGGGCTACCGGGGAGCTGTTTTTT. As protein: CASSLFAGATGELFF.

CDR3 nucleotide sequence: TGCGCCAGCACCCAGGGAATACCCCAGCATTTT. Translated: CASTQGIPQHF. This chain connects TRBV5-1 to TRBJ1-5; a possible D gene is TRBD1 (5 bases). The CDR3 is made up of 11 amino acids. Trimming cost V 6 bases and J 10 bases, with 11 bases left between them. The germline gives CDR1 SGHRS, CDR2 YFSETQ.

The CDR3 sequence is CASSPLAGAATEAFF. The DNA for the CDR3 is TGTGCCAGTAGTCCCTTAGCGGGGGCGGCTACTGAAGCTTTCTTT. J is TRBJ1-1 and V is TRBV19; tentatively, D is TRBD1 (6 bases). V lost 5 bases to trimming and J lost 5 bases, with 18 bases between them. Germline values: CDR1 LNHDA, CDR2 SQIVND (reference sequence). This CDR3 has 15 residues.

Here the CDR3 DNA reads TGTGCCAGCAGTTCCCCCCACTCTTACGAGCAGTACTTC. This gives the protein CASSSPHSYEQYF. V is TRBV28 and J is TRBJ2-7; no reliable D call. V dropped 4 bases and J dropped 4 bases, with 11 bases sitting between them. Germline values: CDR1 MDHEN, CDR2 SYDVKM. This CDR3 is built from 13 residues.